This T cell receptor (beta chain) was obtained from a study of chronic HIV infection and antiretroviral therapy. One entry per CDR3 protein, called by TCRdb with MiXCR from the 5' RACE reads. The sample records 39,000 or so distinct CDR3 sequences, roughly 8.2% being singletons. V was shortened by 3 bases and J by 0 bases, with 12 bases between the two germline ends. The CDR3 is 16 amino acids. Germline CDR1 reads SNHLY; CDR2 reads FYNNEI. This clonotype was obtained from an adult who had HIV and had not received antiretroviral therapy, or was an uninfected healthy control (not recorded which). The sequencing sample was made of peripheral blood. This chain uses TRBV2 with TRBJ1-5, with a weak D call TRBD1 (6 bases). CDR3 sequence (DNA): TGTGCCAGCAGTGAGGGCTGGGACACTAGCAATCAGCCCCAGCATTTT. It specifies CASSEGWDTSNQPQHF.